Below are 15 T cell receptor beta chains sequenced from a single sample in a study of T cells in Graves' hyperthyroidism and ophthalmopathy. Amplification targeted TCR beta CDR3 regions from RNA transcripts. HTBI primers were the set used in a first-round RT-PCR of the TCR CDR3. TCRdb used MiXCR to reprocess the multiplex PCR reads, holding one entry per CDR3 protein. The table has 300,000 or so distinct CDR3 sequences, around a sixth seen once. Sequencing input: blood. The receptors originated from a man between 25 and 39 years old with Graves' hyperthyroidism.

This clonotype was counted at least ten times. CDR3 in DNA: TGTGCCAGCAGCTTAGTTGGGATGACGGGGAATGAAAAACTGTTTTTT. This encodes CASSLVGMTGNEKLFF. This chain uses TRBV11-2 with TRBJ1-4; D gene unclear. CDR1 is SGHAT, CDR2 FQNNGV, per germline. V dropped 1 base and J dropped 5 bases, with 14 bases sitting between them. CDR3 size: 16 residues.

This clonotype has a count of ten or more. The genes are TRBV4-2 and TRBJ1-1; perhaps TRBD1 as D (5 bases). The germline V gene has CDR1 LGHNA and CDR2 YNFKEQ. The length of the CDR3 is 16 residues. V lost 0 bases, J lost 1 base, and 12 bases lay in between. CDR3 bases: TGTGCCAGCAGCCAAGACCCGGGGACGGGGAACACTGAAGCTTTCTTT. Translating it yields CASSQDPGTGNTEAFF.

Note on this clonotype: Its ends do not fully match the called genes, so a read error is possible. CDR3 amino acids: CASTPEETDSPPHF. DNA of the CDR3: TGTGCCAGCACCCCCGAGGAAACAGATTCACCCCCCCACTTT. V and J are TRBV2 and TRBJ1-6; no clear D gene. Per the germline V gene, CDR1 is SNHLY and CDR2 is FYNNEI. The CDR3 totals 14 residues. Full variable domain (outside the CDR3, taken from reference TRBV2 and TRBJ1-6): EPEVTQTPSHQVTQMGQEVILRCVPISNHLYFYWYRQILGQKVEFLVSFYNNEISEKSEIFDDQFSVERPDGSNFTLKIRSTKLEDSAMYFCASTPEETDSPPHFGNGTRLTVT.

This clonotype was found a few times. V and J are TRBV7-9 and TRBJ2-2; D not resolved. There are 13 residues in the CDR3. V was clipped by 4 bases and J by 3 bases, with 6 bases between them. Germline assignment: CDR1 SEHNR and CDR2 FQNEAQ (reference sequence). This chain's CDR3 is CASSSFYTGELFF. The CDR3 bases are TGTGCCAGCAGCTCCTTTTACACCGGGGAGCTGTTTTTT.

This clonotype occurred many times. The chain employs TRBV6-1 and TRBJ2-1; D is perhaps TRBD1 or TRBD2 (8 bases each). This CDR3 is 19 amino acids long. Germline V gene data show CDR1 as MNHNS and CDR2 as SASEGT. The V end was cut by 6 bases, the J end by 5 bases, with 29 bases between. The CDR3 loop reads CASRHGPRGGQEFNNEQFF. The CDR3 DNA reads TGTGCCAGCAGACACGGACCTCGGGGGGGACAGGAGTTTAACAATGAGCAGTTCTTC.

V and J are TRBV2 and TRBJ1-4; tentatively, D is TRBD1 (5 bases). Trimming removed 2 bases from V and 2 bases from J, with 12 bases in between. CDR3 length: 16 residues. CDR1 is SNHLY, CDR2 FYNNEI, per germline. The CDR3 is CASSEMGGKTNEKLFF. The DNA for the CDR3 is TGTGCCAGCAGTGAAATGGGGGGGAAGACTAATGAAAAACTGTTTTTT.

The gene calls are TRBV3-1 and TRBJ2-2; 9 positions match TRBD1. The V and J ends lost 0 bases and 3 bases, in that order; junction bases with no gene match: 5. The CDR3 length is 17 residues. Germline loops: CDR1 LGHDT, CDR2 YNNKEL (reference sequence). The CDR3 loop is CASSQDPGQGYTGELFF. The CDR3 nucleotides read TGTGCCAGCAGCCAAGATCCGGGACAGGGCTACACCGGGGAGCTGTTTTTT.

This clonotype was observed many times. V usage is TRBV12-3 or TRBV12-4 and J usage is TRBJ2-2, with 9 bases lining up with TRBD1. Losses at the gene ends were 5 bases for V and 3 bases for J; bases not matched to a gene: 4. CDR3 length equals 15 residues. The CDR3 DNA reads TGTGCCAGCAGTCAACAGGGGGCGGACACCGGGGAGCTGTTTTTT. It specifies CASSQQGADTGELFF.

This clonotype was detected many times. In DNA, the CDR3 is TGTGCCAGCACCCTAGCCGGGGGGCGCGTCGAAGCTTTCTTT. Amino acids: CASTLAGGRVEAFF. V and J are TRBV6-1 and TRBJ1-1; possibly TRBD1 for D (6 bases). Trimming removed 7 bases from V and 8 bases from J, with 20 bases in between. The CDR3 runs 14 residues. Germline CDR1 MNHNS, CDR2 SASEGT.

This clonotype showed up many times. The CDR3 DNA reads TGTGCCAGCAGTGTTGGTACTAGCGGGAGTTTGGGTGAGCAGTTCTTC. Encoded protein: CASSVGTSGSLGEQFF. The chain couples TRBV2 to TRBJ2-1; TRBD2 agrees at 11 bases. This CDR3 is 16 amino acids long. CDR1 and CDR2 (germline): SNHLY, FYNNEI. With 4 bases clipped from V and 9 bases from J, the junction kept 11 bases outside the gene matches.

This clonotype was seen ten or more times. The CDR3 sequence is CASSPRGDGTEAFF. The DNA for the CDR3 is TGTGCCAGCTCACCGAGGGGGGATGGAACTGAAGCTTTCTTT. The rearrangement links TRBV18 to TRBJ1-1, with D possibly TRBD1 on 6 matching bases. The length of the CDR3 is 14 residues. Trimming took 3 bases from V and 5 from J, leaving 13 bases between them. Germline CDR1 is KGHSH and CDR2 is LQKENI.

This clonotype occurred many times. This chain joins TRBV11-2 and TRBJ1-2; D gene ambiguous. This CDR3 comprises 12 residues. Germline CDR1 and CDR2: SGHAT and FQNNGV. Trimming stripped 2 bases from V and 4 bases from J, with 5 bases between. Here the CDR3 DNA reads TGTGCCAGCAGCTTAAACGCCTATGGCTACACCTTC. As protein: CASSLNAYGYTF.

V is TRBV29-1 and J is TRBJ1-2; 10 bases agree with TRBD1. The CDR3 loop spans 14 amino acids. With V trimmed by 5 bases and J by 4 bases, 7 bases remained unmatched. Germline V lookup: CDR1 SQVTM, CDR2 ANQGSEA. The CDR3 DNA sequence: TGCAGCGTTCCCCGGACAGGGGGTTCCTATGGCTACACCTTC. Its protein is CSVPRTGGSYGYTF.

This clonotype was recorded many times. The chain is built from TRBV12-5 and TRBJ2-1; D not certain. With 2 bases removed from V and 5 bases from J, the gap between germline ends came to 10 bases. CDR1 and CDR2 (germline): LGHNT, FRNRAP. This CDR3 comprises 14 residues. CDR3 bases: TGTGCTAGTGGTTTGTTCCAGGCCAACAATGAGCAGTTCTTC. Residues: CASGLFQANNEQFF.

There are many counts of this clonotype. V is TRBV18 and J is TRBJ1-4, with D perhaps TRBD1 (5 bases). CDR1 and CDR2 from the germline V gene are KGHSH and LQKENI. V lost 4 bases to trimming and J lost 8 bases, with 20 bases between them. This CDR3 is built from 16 residues. The CDR3 bases are TGTGCCAGCTCACTGACGCTTAGAGGGGTCGACGAAAAACTGTTTTTT. Translated, it gives CASSLTLRGVDEKLFF.